The subject of this entry is one TCR beta chain. The record originates from a study of OX40 agonist ivuxolimab in advanced cancers. Assay used: immunoSEQ multiplex PCR; TCRdb lists only in-frame clones, some missing. Seen here are fewer than 40,000 clones, 89% observed once, and the top ten hold under 1%. CDR1 and CDR2 from the germline V gene are SGDLS and YYNGEE. The V and J ends lost 4 bases and 5 bases, in that order; junction bases with no gene match: 10. The CDR3 runs to 15 residues. This specimen consisted of CD4+ or CD8+ T cells sorted from blood, obtained in a trial of the OX40 agonist ivuxolimab. The source is an adult with an advanced solid tumor such as melanoma, head and neck, liver or kidney cancer. The gene calls are TRBV9 and TRBJ1-2, with 8 nucleotides matching TRBD1. The chain's CDR3 is CASSPGTGHLYGYTF. The CDR3 DNA follows: TGTGCCAGCAGCCCGGGGACAGGCCACCTTTATGGCTACACCTTC.